This T cell receptor beta chain was identified during a study of cytomegalovirus exposure and HLA in healthy donors. The study's findings and limits: Evidence from a later analysis indicated that most CMV-associated TCR beta chains looked HLA-restricted. Cytomegalovirus status was reportedly diagnosed by the classifier with high sensitivity and specificity. An assumption of roughly uniform sequencing depth across donors underlay the presence/absence analyses. The authors later linked a missense DCLRE1C variant to TCR beta V- and J-gene trimming.

Primers included in the PCR were 60 Vbeta and 13 Jbeta primers. Clones were read by immunoSEQ multiplex PCR, and TCRdb kept only the in-frame ones, dropping some. This table has roughly 180,000 clones, roughly 80% appearing once. With respect to this clone: Its antigen is currently unknown.

V dropped 4 bases and J dropped 10; count of bases not matched to a gene: 8. Germline lookup yields CDR1 PRHDT and CDR2 FYEKMQ (reference sequence). The CDR3 is 14 residues long. Sequencing was carried out using PBMCs. This TCR was recovered from a young woman in good health and CMV-seronegative. This chain uses TRBV13 with TRBJ2-1, with TRBD2 matching 9 bases. The CDR3 bases are TGTGCCAGCAGCTCGGTAGCGGGAGTCGGAGAGCAGTTCTTC. It specifies CASSSVAGVGEQFF.